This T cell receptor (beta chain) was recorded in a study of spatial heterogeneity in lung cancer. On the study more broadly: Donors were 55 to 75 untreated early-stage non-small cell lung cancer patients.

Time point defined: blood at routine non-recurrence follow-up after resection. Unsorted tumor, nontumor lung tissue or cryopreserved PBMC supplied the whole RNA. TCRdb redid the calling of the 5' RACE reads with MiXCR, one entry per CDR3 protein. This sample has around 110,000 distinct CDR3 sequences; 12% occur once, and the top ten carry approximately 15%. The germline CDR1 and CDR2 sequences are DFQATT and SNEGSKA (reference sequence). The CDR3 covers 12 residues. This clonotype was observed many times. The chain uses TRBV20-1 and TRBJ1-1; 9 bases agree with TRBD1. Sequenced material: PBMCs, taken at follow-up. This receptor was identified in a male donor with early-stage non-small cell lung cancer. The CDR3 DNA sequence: TGCAGCATTCCACAGGGGGCAATGGAAGCTTTCTTT. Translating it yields CSIPQGAMEAFF.